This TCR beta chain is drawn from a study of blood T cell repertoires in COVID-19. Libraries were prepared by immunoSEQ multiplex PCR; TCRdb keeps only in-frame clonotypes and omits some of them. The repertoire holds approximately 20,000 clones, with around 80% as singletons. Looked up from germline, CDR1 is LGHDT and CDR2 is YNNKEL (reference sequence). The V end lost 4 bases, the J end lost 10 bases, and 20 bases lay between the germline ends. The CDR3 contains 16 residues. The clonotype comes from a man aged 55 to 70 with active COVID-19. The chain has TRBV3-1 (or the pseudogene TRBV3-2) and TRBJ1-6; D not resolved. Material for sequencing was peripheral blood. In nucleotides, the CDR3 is TGTGCCAGCAGCCCATCCGACGTCGGGAGGGCCTCACCCCTCCACTTT. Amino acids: CASSPSDVGRASPLHF.